This T cell receptor (beta chain) was identified during a study of blood T cell repertoires in COVID-19 (dated by TCRdb to about 2020). Turning to the overall study: Samples covering the acute and convalescent phases of COVID-19 were provided by collaborators in the United States, Italy and Spain. The material from the prospective study consisted of cDNA or gDNA derived from T cells, B-cell-depleted T cells, or PBMCs. Deeply sampled blood TCRbeta repertoires from subjects exposed to, actively infected with, or recovered from COVID-19 were included in the dataset. The repertoires were made available in a free public database intended to serve as a resource for research on the immune response to SARS-CoV-2. The samples were drawn from the first 160 participants of the ongoing ImmuneRACE study and from more than 1,000 subjects provided by 6 global collaborators. Nearly every sample came with metadata listing a de-identified subject ID, COVID-19 status, age in years and sex. HLA class I and class II types, where available, came from metadata supplied by the sample provider rather than from assay-based typing. The paper as a whole reports these results and caveats: How much clinical and demographic metadata was included differed by source and by participant, and the metadata was provided uncurated.

One collaborating source in Seattle enrolled patients while the patients were actively infected and followed the patients over time throughout the course of disease. Whole blood was collected in K2EDTA tubes by collaborating institutions according to the institutions' own protocols. Collaborator samples were shipped for TCRbeta analysis as frozen whole blood, isolated PBMCs, or DNA extracted from either sample type. TCRbeta CDR3 regions were amplified from genomic DNA using the immunoSEQ Assay, a bias-controlled multiplex PCR. The paper's data handling went like this. The number of nucleated cells in each sample was estimated by amplification of reference gene primers within the assay. To quantify the absolute abundance of each unique TCRbeta CDR3 rearrangement, sequence reads were collapsed and filtered. Productive Simpson clonality was computed per sample as the square root of Simpson's diversity index over productive rearrangements. TCRdb mirrors the immuneACCESS table, restricted to in-frame sequences. Some clones are absent from its copies; in checked studies, under half trace to an unresolved V gene, and the reason for the others is unknown. V and J calls and clone size are copied from that table; D and trimming were computed from the DNA. The sample records about 260,000 clones, approximately 88% of which are singletons. Clones ranked in the top ten supply more than 8.5% of the sample.

As to this clone: This clone's antigen is unknown. Base qualities are not at hand, and no much larger clone is one base apart.

The sample consisted of peripheral blood. The receptor's source is a woman between 65 and 79 years old with COVID-19, enrolled during active disease.

The sequenced DNA is TGTGCCAGCAGTTTATCGGGAGGCTACGAGCAGTACTTC. It is translated as CASSLSGGYEQYF. The chain joins TRBV27 to TRBJ2-7; the D gene is perhaps TRBD2, on 6 matching bases. Deletion took 0 bases off V and 3 bases off J, with a span of 6 bases between the germline ends. CDR1 is given as MNHEY and CDR2 as SMNVEV, both from the germline V gene (reference sequence). The CDR3 contains 13 residues, cysteine and phenylalanine counted. Only the CDR3 portion is preserved as DNA: 39 bases, with reading frame beginning at the first base.